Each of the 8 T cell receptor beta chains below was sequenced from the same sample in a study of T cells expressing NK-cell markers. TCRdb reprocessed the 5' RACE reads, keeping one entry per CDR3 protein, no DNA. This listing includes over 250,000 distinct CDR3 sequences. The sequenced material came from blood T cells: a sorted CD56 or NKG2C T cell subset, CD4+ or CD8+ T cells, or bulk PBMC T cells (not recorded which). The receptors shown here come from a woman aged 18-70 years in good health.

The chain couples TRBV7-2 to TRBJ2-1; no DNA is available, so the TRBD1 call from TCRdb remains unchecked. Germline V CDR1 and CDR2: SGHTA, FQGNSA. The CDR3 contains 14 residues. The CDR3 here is CASSLGQEYNEQFF.

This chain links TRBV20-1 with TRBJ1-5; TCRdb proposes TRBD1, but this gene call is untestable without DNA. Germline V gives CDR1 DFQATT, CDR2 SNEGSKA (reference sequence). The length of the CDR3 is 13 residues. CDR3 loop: CSVGAASNQPQHF.

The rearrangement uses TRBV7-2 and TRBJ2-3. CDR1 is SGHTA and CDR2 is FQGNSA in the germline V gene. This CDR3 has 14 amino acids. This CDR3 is CASKINLDSDTQYF. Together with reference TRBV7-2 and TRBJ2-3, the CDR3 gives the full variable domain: GAGVSQSPSNKVTEKGKDVELRCDPISGHTALYWYRQSLGQGLEFLIYFQGNSAPDKSGLPSDRFSAERTGGSVSTLTIQRTQQEDSAVYLCASKINLDSDTQYFGPGTRLTVL.

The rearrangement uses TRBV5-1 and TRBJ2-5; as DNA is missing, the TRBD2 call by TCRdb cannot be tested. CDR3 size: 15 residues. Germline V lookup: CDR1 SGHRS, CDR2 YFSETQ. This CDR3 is CASSLGLAEKETQYF.

The CDR3 spells CSVAGVGTEAFF. The chain employs TRBV29-1 and TRBJ1-1. In germline, CDR1 is SQVTM, CDR2 ANQGSEA. This CDR3 is 12 amino acids long.

The CDR3 reads CSARGGGSYNEQFF. The chain recombines TRBV20-1 with TRBJ2-1; the D gene TCRdb calls, TRBD1, cannot be checked with no DNA. CDR1 is DFQATT and CDR2 is SNEGSKA in the germline V gene (reference sequence). CDR3 size: 14 residues.

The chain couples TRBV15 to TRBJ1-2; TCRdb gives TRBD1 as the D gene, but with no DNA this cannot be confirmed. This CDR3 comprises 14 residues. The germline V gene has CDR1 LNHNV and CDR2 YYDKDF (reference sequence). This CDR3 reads CATSPRDRVFGYTF.

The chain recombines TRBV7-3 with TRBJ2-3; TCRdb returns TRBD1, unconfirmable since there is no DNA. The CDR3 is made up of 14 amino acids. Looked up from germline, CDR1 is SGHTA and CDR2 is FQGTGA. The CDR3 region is CASSPPGGADTQYF.